A selection of T cell receptor beta chains follows, all from one sample in a study of beta chain features in type 1 diabetes. Assay: immunoSEQ multiplex PCR; the TCRdb copy retains only in-frame clones and omits some. This sample yields approximately 380,000 clones, of which roughly 16% are seen a single time; 0.019% belongs to the top ten. Sequences were obtained from naive CD4+ T cells from blood. Receptor source: a woman between 18 and 29 years old in good health. CDR3s include the opening cysteine and the closing phenylalanine or tryptophan.

v_gene	j_gene	CDR3aa
TRBV5-1	TRBJ2-2	CASSLGGTNTGELFF
TRBV5-1	TRBJ2-1	CASSFVVGSDYNEQFF
TRBV7-8	TRBJ2-7	CASSLDTYEQYF
TRBV5-1	TRBJ1-4	CASSEGQGNEKLFF
TRBV5-1	TRBJ2-7	CASTRVPSGSYEQYF
TRBV6-1	TRBJ2-2	CASVYNTGELFF
TRBV29-1	TRBJ2-2	CSADRGGTGELFF
TRBV13	TRBJ1-2	CASRRGDRAYGYTF
TRBV7-2	TRBJ2-1	CASSSSQAANEQFF
TRBV7-9	TRBJ2-1	CASSLGPSGSLAGYNEQFF
TRBV18	TRBJ1-2	CASSPGLLYGYTF
TRBV28	TRBJ1-1	CASRPTVLNTEAFF